This record concerns one T cell receptor beta chain sequence. What this receptor recognizes is not known. No much larger clonotype is one base removed from it; base qualities were not supplied. CDR1 and CDR2 are drawn from the germline V gene: SNHLY, FYNNEI. Trimming leaves V shorter by 5 bases and J shorter by 6 bases, with the junction holding 9 bases beyond the gene matches. Reading from cysteine to phenylalanine, the CDR3 counts 14 amino acids. CDR3 DNA only is kept here, 42 bases in frame from base 1. Samples from volunteer blood donors who had recovered from COVID-19 were contributed by a second Seattle source. The collaborating institutions used their own protocols to collect whole blood in K2EDTA tubes. For TCRbeta analysis, collaborators shipped samples as frozen whole blood, isolated PBMCs, or DNA extracted from either of those sample types. This record belongs to a study of blood T cell repertoires in COVID-19 (TCRdb year 2020). Regarding the research as a whole: Collaborator samples came from the United States, Italy and Spain and covered acute and convalescent phases of COVID-19. The prospective study material was composed of cDNA or gDNA derived from T cells, B-cell-depleted T cells, or PBMCs. The dataset comprised deeply sampled blood TCRbeta repertoires from subjects exposed to, actively infected with, or recovered from COVID-19. The repertoires were released in a freely available public database intended as a resource for research on the immune response to SARS-CoV-2. Samples came from the ongoing ImmuneRACE study (first 160 participants) plus 1,254 subjects from 6 global collaborators. Sample metadata almost always included a de-identified subject ID, COVID-19 status, age in years and sex. Where available, HLA class I and class II types were taken from metadata supplied by the sample provider and were not determined by assay-based typing.

Study-level results and caveats: The amount of clinical and demographic metadata varied by source and participant and was provided uncurated.

TCRbeta CDR3 regions were amplified from genomic DNA using the immunoSEQ Assay, a bias-controlled multiplex PCR. The authors' analysis ran thus. The number of nucleated cells in each sample was estimated by amplification of reference gene primers within the assay. Sequence reads were collapsed and filtered to measure the absolute abundance of every unique TCRbeta CDR3 rearrangement. For each sample, productive Simpson clonality was calculated as the square root of Simpson's diversity index over productive rearrangements. The table comes from immuneACCESS by way of TCRdb, which keeps in-frame sequences with V and J called. Part of the clones is missing from these tables; in studies checked, under half for an unresolved V gene and the rest for unknown reasons. From that table come the V and J calls and clone size; the DNA was used to work out D and trimming. The sample records hundreds of thousands of clones, 85% to 90% of which are singletons. The ten largest make up approximately 6.2% of the sample.

This TCR came from a man between 60 and 70 years old who had recovered from COVID-19. Sequencing was carried out using peripheral blood. The receptor chain draws on TRBV2 and TRBJ1-2, with TRBD1 identical over 7 junction bases. Read as DNA, the sequence is TGTGCCAGCAGTCAGTTCGACAGGGATGATGGCTACACCTTC. This gives the protein CASSQFDRDDGYTF.